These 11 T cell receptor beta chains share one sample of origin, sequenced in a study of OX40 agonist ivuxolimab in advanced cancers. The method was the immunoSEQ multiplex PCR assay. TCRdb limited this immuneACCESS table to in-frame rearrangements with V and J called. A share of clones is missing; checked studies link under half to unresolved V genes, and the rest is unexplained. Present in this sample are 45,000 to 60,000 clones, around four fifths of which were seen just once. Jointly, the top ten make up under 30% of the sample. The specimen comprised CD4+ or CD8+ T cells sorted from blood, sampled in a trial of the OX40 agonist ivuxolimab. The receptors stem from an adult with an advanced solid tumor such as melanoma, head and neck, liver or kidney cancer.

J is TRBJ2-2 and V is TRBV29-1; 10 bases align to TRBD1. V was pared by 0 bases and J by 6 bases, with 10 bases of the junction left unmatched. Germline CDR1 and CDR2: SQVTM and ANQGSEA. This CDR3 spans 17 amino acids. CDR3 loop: CSVEDREGTGAPGELFF. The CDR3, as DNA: TGCAGCGTTGAAGACCGTGAAGGGACAGGGGCCCCCGGGGAGCTGTTTTTT.

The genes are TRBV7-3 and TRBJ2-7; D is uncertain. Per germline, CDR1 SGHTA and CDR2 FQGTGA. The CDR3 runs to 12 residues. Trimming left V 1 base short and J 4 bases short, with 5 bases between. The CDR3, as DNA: TGTGCCAGCAGCTTAAGGGCGTACGAGCAGTACTTC. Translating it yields CASSLRAYEQYF. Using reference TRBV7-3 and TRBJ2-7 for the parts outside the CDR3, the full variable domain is GAGVSQTPSNKVTEKGKYVELRCDPISGHTALYWYRQSLGQGPEFLIYFQGTGAADDSGLPNDRFFAVRPEGSVSTLKIQRTERGDSAVYLCASSLRAYEQYFGPGTRLTVT.

CDR3 bases: TGTGCCAGCAGTTTTGAAGGGACTAGCCCTACCCAATACGAGCAGTACTTC. It yields the protein CASSFEGTSPTQYEQYF. V gene TRBV28 combines with J gene TRBJ2-7; TRBD2 matches 9 bases. With V trimmed by 3 bases and J by 4 bases, 13 bases remained unmatched. CDR1 and CDR2 (germline): MDHEN, SYDVKM. The CDR3 is 17 amino acids.

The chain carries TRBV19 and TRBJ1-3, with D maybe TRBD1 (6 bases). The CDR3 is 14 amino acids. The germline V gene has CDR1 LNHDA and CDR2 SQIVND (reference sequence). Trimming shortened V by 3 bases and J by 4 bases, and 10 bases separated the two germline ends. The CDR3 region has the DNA TGTGCCAGTAGTATGGGGGCGTCGGGAAACACCATATATTTT. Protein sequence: CASSMGASGNTIYF.

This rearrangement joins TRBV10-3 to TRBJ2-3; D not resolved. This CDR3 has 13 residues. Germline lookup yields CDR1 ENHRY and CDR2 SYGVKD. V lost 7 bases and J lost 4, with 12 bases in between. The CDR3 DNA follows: TGTGCCATCAAGGGTGTAGATGCAGATACGCAGTATTTT. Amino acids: CAIKGVDADTQYF.

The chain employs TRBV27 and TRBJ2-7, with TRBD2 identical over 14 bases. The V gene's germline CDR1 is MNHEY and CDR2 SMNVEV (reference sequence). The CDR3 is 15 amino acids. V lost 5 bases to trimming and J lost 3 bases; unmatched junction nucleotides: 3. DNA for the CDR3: TGTGCCAGCAGTGGACTAGCGGGAGGCGTCTACGAGCAGTACTTC. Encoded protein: CASSGLAGGVYEQYF.

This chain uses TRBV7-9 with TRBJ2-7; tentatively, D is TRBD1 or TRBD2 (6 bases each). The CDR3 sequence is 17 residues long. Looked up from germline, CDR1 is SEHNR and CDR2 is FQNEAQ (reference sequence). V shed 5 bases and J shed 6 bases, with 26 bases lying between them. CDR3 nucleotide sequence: TGTGCCAGCAGCCACTCGGGTTTGGGTGGGGGGCTTGGCGAGCAGTACTTC. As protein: CASSHSGLGGGLGEQYF.

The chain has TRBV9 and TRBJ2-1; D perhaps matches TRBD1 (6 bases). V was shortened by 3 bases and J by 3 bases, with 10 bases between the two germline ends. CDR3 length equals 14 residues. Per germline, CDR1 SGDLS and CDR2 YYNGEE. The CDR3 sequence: CASSADSYYNEQFF. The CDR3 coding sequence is TGTGCCAGCAGCGCGGACAGCTACTACAATGAGCAGTTCTTC.

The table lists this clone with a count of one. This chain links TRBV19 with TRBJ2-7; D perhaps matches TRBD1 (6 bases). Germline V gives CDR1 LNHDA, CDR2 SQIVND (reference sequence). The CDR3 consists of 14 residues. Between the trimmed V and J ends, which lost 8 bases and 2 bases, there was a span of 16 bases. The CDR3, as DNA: TGTGCCAGTTCACAGGGAATAGGGACCTACGAGCAGTACTTC. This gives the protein CASSQGIGTYEQYF. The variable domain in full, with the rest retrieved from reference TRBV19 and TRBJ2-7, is DGGITQSPKYLFRKEGQNVTLSCEQNLNHDAMYWYRQDPGQGLRLIYYSQIVNDFQKGDIAEGYSVSREKKESFPLTVTSAQKNPTAFYLCASSQGIGTYEQYFGPGTRLTVT.

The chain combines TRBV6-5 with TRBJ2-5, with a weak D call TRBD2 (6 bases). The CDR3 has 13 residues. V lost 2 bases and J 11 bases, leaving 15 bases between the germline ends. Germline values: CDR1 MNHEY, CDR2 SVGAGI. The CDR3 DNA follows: TGTGCCAGCAGTTACGGCTCAACGGGAGAGCAGTACTTC. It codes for CASSYGSTGEQYF.

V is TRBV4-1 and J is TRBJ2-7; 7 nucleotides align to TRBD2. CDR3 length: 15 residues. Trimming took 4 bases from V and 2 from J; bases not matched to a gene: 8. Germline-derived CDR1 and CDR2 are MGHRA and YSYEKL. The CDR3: CASSPTSMKTYEQYF. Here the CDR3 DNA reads TGCGCCAGCAGCCCGACTAGCATGAAAACCTACGAGCAGTACTTC.